These 18 T cell receptor beta chains came from one sample sequenced in a study of blood T cell repertoires in COVID-19. The table came from immunoSEQ multiplex PCR; TCRdb's copy has only in-frame clones and leaves some out. There are some 170,000 clones in the sample; more than 75% occur only once, and around 7.9% lies in the top ten. The sequenced material came from peripheral blood. These receptors all come from a woman in her fifties or sixties with active or convalescent COVID-19.

Concerning this clone: An end of the junction differs from the germline gene, which may be a read error. The chain carries TRBV7-9 and TRBJ1-2; D may be TRBD1 (6 bases). Germline-derived CDR1 and CDR2 are SEHNR and FQNEAQ (reference sequence). The CDR3 runs to 14 residues. Here the CDR3 reads CASTLGGGAYGYTF. The CDR3 DNA is TGTGCCAGCACCTTAGGTGGGGGCGCCTATGGCTACACCTTC.

CDR3 coding DNA: TGTGCCAGCTCACCAAGGCTAGCGGGAATGGGGCCGCAAGAGACCCAGTACTTC. Its translation is CASSPRLAGMGPQETQYF. The V and J genes are TRBV18 and TRBJ2-5; TRBD2 matches 9 bases. In germline, CDR1 is KGHSH, CDR2 LQKENI. V lost 2 bases to trimming and J lost 2 bases; unmatched junction nucleotides: 12. CDR3 length: 18 residues.

Ten or more counts support this clone. The chain joins TRBV14 to TRBJ1-4; D perhaps matches TRBD1 (6 bases). V lost 4 bases and J 0 bases, leaving 12 bases between the germline ends. This CDR3 contains 16 residues. Looked up from germline, CDR1 is SGHDN and CDR2 is FVKESK. CDR3 DNA: TGTGCCAGCAGCCGGGACACATTAGCAACTAATGAAAAACTGTTTTTT. The encoded protein is CASSRDTLATNEKLFF. The entire variable domain, with the rest obtained from reference TRBV14 and TRBJ1-4, is as follows: EAGVTQFPSHSVIEKGQTVTLRCDPISGHDNLYWYRRVMGKEIKFLLHFVKESKQDESGMPNNRFLAERTGGTYSTLKVQPAELEDSGVYFCASSRDTLATNEKLFFGSGTQLSVL.

The rearrangement links TRBV6-7 to TRBJ1-3; 9 bases map to TRBD1. TRBV6-7 is treated as an ORF (open reading frame) with a function not yet certain. This CDR3 comprises 13 residues. With 11 bases clipped from V and 11 bases from J, the junction kept 13 bases outside the gene matches. CDR3 loop: CADRGGIARSIYF. The CDR3 DNA follows: TGTGCCGACAGGGGGGGGATCGCTAGATCCATATATTTT.

The chain combines TRBV28 with TRBJ2-7; the D gene is possibly TRBD1 (6 bases). The CDR3 covers 14 residues. Trimming took off 6 bases at V and 6 bases at J, with 18 bases between the two ends. Per the germline V gene, CDR1 is MDHEN and CDR2 is SYDVKM. DNA of the CDR3: TGTGCCAGCAGAGTCGCAACAGGGCTCGCCGAGCAGTACTTC. This codes for CASRVATGLAEQYF.

In this sample, this clone turned up a few times. CDR3 region: CASSLDRGKTQYF. CDR3 DNA sequence: TGTGCCAGCAGCTTGGACAGGGGGAAGACCCAGTACTTC. The rearrangement links TRBV7-6 to TRBJ2-5; 10 bases line up with TRBD1. This CDR3 is built from 13 residues. CDR1 and CDR2 (germline): SGHVS, FNYEAQ. Germline trimming cut 3 bases from V and 6 bases from J; bases unmatched to any gene: 1.

The genes are TRBV7-9 and TRBJ1-1, with D unresolved. Germline CDR1 SEHNR, CDR2 FQNEAQ (reference sequence). The ends were cut back, 0 bases at V and 1 base at J, with 9 bases in the middle. This CDR3 contains 15 residues. The CDR3 region is CASSLAMSKNTEAFF. In DNA, the CDR3 is TGTGCCAGCAGCTTAGCGATGAGCAAGAACACTGAAGCTTTCTTT.

CDR3: CASSTHRGSNQPQHF. In nucleotides, the CDR3 is TGTGCCAGTAGTACCCACAGGGGAAGCAATCAGCCCCAGCATTTT. The chain links TRBV19 to TRBJ1-5; 7 bases map to TRBD1. CDR3 length: 15 amino acids. V lost 4 bases and J lost 1; bases outside the gene matches: 4. Per the germline V gene, CDR1 is LNHDA and CDR2 is SQIVND (reference sequence). Based on the CDR3 plus reference TRBV19 and TRBJ1-5, the full variable domain is DGGITQSPKYLFRKEGQNVTLSCEQNLNHDAMYWYRQDPGQGLRLIYYSQIVNDFQKGDIAEGYSVSREKKESFPLTVTSAQKNPTAFYLCASSTHRGSNQPQHFGDGTRLSIL.

The genes are TRBV19 and TRBJ2-2; 10 bases align to TRBD2. Germline trimming cut 3 bases from V and 5 bases from J; bases unmatched to any gene: 6. Germline values: CDR1 LNHDA, CDR2 SQIVND (reference sequence). There are 16 residues in the CDR3. The CDR3 DNA sequence: TGTGCCAGTAGTATCTCCGGGACTAGCGTGACCGGGGAGCTGTTTTTT. Encoded protein: CASSISGTSVTGELFF.

This clone has more than one count but fewer than ten. CDR3 loop: CAWSASRTLPPLHF. The CDR3 DNA reads as TGTGCCTGGAGTGCATCGAGGACTCTCCCACCCCTCCACTTT. V is TRBV30 and J is TRBJ1-6; D ambiguous. V lost 1 base, J lost 11 bases, and 15 bases lay in between. The CDR3 spans 14 residues. The V gene's germline CDR1 is GTSNPN and CDR2 SVGIG (reference sequence).

This clone came up a few times. V usage is TRBV7-2 and J usage is TRBJ2-1, with 11 bases matching TRBD1. CDR1 and CDR2 from the germline V gene are SGHTA and FQGNSA. V shed 4 bases, J shed 6 bases, and the junction held 8 bases outside the gene matches. The CDR3 loop spans 16 amino acids. The CDR3 protein is CASSSDRDRGGNEQFF. CDR3 DNA sequence: TGTGCCAGCAGCTCAGACCGGGACAGGGGGGGCAATGAGCAGTTCTTC. The whole variable domain, remainder taken from reference TRBV7-2 and TRBJ2-1, is GAGVSQSPSNKVTEKGKDVELRCDPISGHTALYWYRQSLGQGLEFLIYFQGNSAPDKSGLPSDRFSAERTGGSVSTLTIQRTQQEDSAVYLCASSSDRDRGGNEQFFGPGTRLTVL.

This clone was detected only a few times. The V call is TRBV5-1, the J call TRBJ2-1; unclear D gene. Germline V CDR1 and CDR2: SGHRS, YFSETQ. Deletions cut 4 bases from V and 7 bases from J, with 12 bases between. The CDR3 sequence is 13 residues long. The CDR3 bases are TGCGCCAGCAGCCCTTCCAAAGCGAATGAGCAGTTCTTC. This encodes CASSPSKANEQFF.

This rearrangement joins TRBV15 to TRBJ1-3, with no clear D. The V end lost 0 bases, the J end lost 0 bases, and 9 bases lay between the germline ends. CDR1 and CDR2 (germline): LNHNV, YYDKDF (reference sequence). The CDR3 has 16 residues. CDR3 in amino acids: CATSRDRSSSGNTIYF. In nucleotides, the CDR3 is TGTGCCACCAGCAGAGATCGGAGCTCCTCTGGAAACACCATATATTTT. Drawing the rest from reference TRBV15 and TRBJ1-3, the complete variable domain is DAMVIQNPRYQVTQFGKPVTLSCSQTLNHNVMYWYQQKSSQAPKLLFHYYDKDFNNEADTPDNFQSRRPNTSFCFLDIRSPGLGDTAMYLCATSRDRSSSGNTIYFGEGSWLTVV.

Points on this clone: This sample includes further DNA sequences coding for the same CDR3. This chain joins TRBV6-2 or TRBV6-3 and TRBJ2-7, with TRBD2 matching over 8 bases. Germline V gene sequence: CDR1 MNHEY, CDR2 SVGEGT. The V segment lost 2 bases and the J segment 3 bases; nucleotides outside the gene matches: 0. The CDR3 length is 13 residues. The CDR3 DNA sequence: TGTGCCAGCAGTTACGGGACTAGCTACGAGCAGTACTTC. Translation gives CASSYGTSYEQYF.

The table lists this clone with a few counts. The V gene is TRBV30, the J gene TRBJ1-1; the D is unclear. The length of the CDR3 is 16 residues. V gave up 2 bases and J gave up 5 bases, with 21 bases separating them. Germline-derived CDR1 and CDR2 are GTSNPN and SVGIG (reference sequence). The DNA for the CDR3 is TGTGCCTGGAGTCGAGTAGGGCTTGCATCGGGGACTGAAGCTTTCTTT. Translated: CAWSRVGLASGTEAFF.

The gene calls are TRBV5-1 and TRBJ2-7; 8 bases map to TRBD1. The J segment lost 4 bases and the V segment lost 3 bases, leaving 15 bases of the junction unmatched. Germline V CDR1 and CDR2: SGHRS, YFSETQ. This CDR3 region has 17 residues. The CDR3 is CASSYGTGLNWAYEQYF. CDR3 bases: TGCGCCAGCAGCTACGGGACAGGCCTGAATTGGGCGTACGAGCAGTACTTC.

The chain is built from TRBV19 and TRBJ1-6; possible D gene TRBD1, 5 bases. Per germline, CDR1 LNHDA and CDR2 SQIVND (reference sequence). V was clipped by 1 base and J by 7 bases, with 14 bases between them. CDR3 size: 16 residues. CDR3 DNA sequence: TGTGCCAGTAGTATAGGGCAGGGATATGGAAATTCACCCCTCCACTTT. Encoded protein: CASSIGQGYGNSPLHF. The variable domain in full, completed from reference TRBV19 and TRBJ1-6, reads DGGITQSPKYLFRKEGQNVTLSCEQNLNHDAMYWYRQDPGQGLRLIYYSQIVNDFQKGDIAEGYSVSREKKESFPLTVTSAQKNPTAFYLCASSIGQGYGNSPLHFGNGTRLTVT.

The rearrangement links TRBV2 to TRBJ2-1; 12 nucleotides line up with TRBD2. Germline V gene sequence: CDR1 SNHLY, CDR2 FYNNEI. V lost 6 bases and J lost 6; bases outside the gene matches: 9. This CDR3 is built from 16 residues. The CDR3 sequence: CASRSGILAGGNEQFF. Here the CDR3 DNA reads TGTGCCAGCAGAAGTGGTATACTAGCGGGAGGCAATGAGCAGTTCTTC. Supplemented by reference TRBV2 and TRBJ2-1, the full variable domain reads EPEVTQTPSHQVTQMGQEVILRCVPISNHLYFYWYRQILGQKVEFLVSFYNNEISEKSEIFDDQFSVERPDGSNFTLKIRSTKLEDSAMYFCASRSGILAGGNEQFFGPGTRLTVL.